The source of this T cell receptor (beta chain) is a study of CD8+ T cells in alopecia areata (dated by TCRdb to 2016 to 2018). Concerning the study at large: Treated patients were enrolled in an open-label pilot trial of oral tofacitinib, 5 to 10 mg twice daily, for moderate-to-severe alopecia areata. Tofacitinib was administered for 6 to 18 months, and 6 months of follow-up off drug were then conducted to assess delayed response and recurrence. The study used high-throughput TCRbeta sequencing to examine T cell clonal expansion in alopecia areata, in both the C3H/HeJ mouse model and human patients. Human TCRbeta sequencing covered scalp tissue and sorted CD4+ and CD8+ peripheral blood T cells from patchy and totalis/universalis alopecia areata patients and healthy controls. Tofacitinib-treated patients had biopsies at baseline and at 4 and 24 weeks of treatment, with a later scalp biopsy in several patients. Scalp clonality was compared among normal scalp (n=4), patchy alopecia areata scalp (n=8), and alopecia totalis/universalis scalp (n=8). The RNA source kit depended on sample type: the PAXgene miRNA kit for fixed scalp, the miRNeasy kit for PBMCs, and the RNeasy kit for mouse skin. immunoSEQ multiplex PCR using 35 Vbeta forward primers and 13 Jbeta reverse primers was used to amplify TCRbeta CDR3 regions.

Results the study describes overall, beyond this receptor: Shared TCR sequences between patients were less evident than in mice, which may be partly attributable to HLA diversity in the patient population. Scalp TCR repertoire analysis is complicated because resident alphabeta T cells in normal human skin are also sequenced, whereas mouse skin is dominated by gammadelta T cells. Compared with normal scalp, lesional scalp, particularly in alopecia totalis/universalis, had higher clonality and more expanded CD8+ clones, which suggests antigenic drive.

The CDR3 goes from the cysteine to the phenylalanine over 13 residues. Just CDR3 DNA is preserved here, 39 bases in frame from base 1. A distance of 15 bases separates the germline ends of V and J, which lose 6 bases and 7 bases respectively. The germline V gene encodes CDR1 MGHDK and CDR2 SYGVNS. In light of the paper, this sample's time point label describes: baseline before oral tofacitinib. Lesional scalp punch biopsies and peripheral blood were obtained from alopecia areata patients. PBMCs were isolated by density centrifugation and stained for CD3, CD4 and CD8, and CD4+ and CD8+ T cells were sorted on a FACSAria. On this clone itself: Its target antigen remains unknown. The input lacks base qualities; no much larger clone sits a single base away.

Preparation of the library involved the immunoSEQ multiplex PCR assay. For TCR sequencing, RNA was extracted from every sample and reverse transcribed into cDNA to serve as template. First-strand cDNA was synthesized with SuperScript III using a 2:1 mix of oligo-dT and random hexamers. Amplification bias was assessed with a synthetic immune receptor repertoire, and residual bias was removed computationally. Turning to the authors' computational methods: Raw reads were preprocessed to remove errors, and CDR3 was defined by IMGT conventions from the conserved cysteine to phenylalanine. Clonality was computed by normalizing Shannon entropy by log2 of the number of productive unique TCRs and subtracting the result from 1. CD4 or CD8 identity of scalp clones was inferred by cross-referencing scalp TCRbeta sequences with sorted blood CD4 and CD8 repertoires. TCRdb carries this immuneACCESS record with in-frame sequences only. Its versions omit some clonotypes, under half of them owing to an unresolved V gene in the studies checked, with the rest unexplained. V and J calls and clone size are given by that table; D and trimming were obtained from the DNA. Recorded for this sample are 250,000 or so clones; roughly two thirds of them occurred a single time. In total, the top ten clones hold about 1.3% of the sample.

The material was CD4+ T cells sorted from blood, obtained at week 0. The V gene is TRBV25-1 and the J gene is TRBJ1-2; TRBD1 might be the D gene, on 6 matching bases. The receptor comes from a human donor with alopecia areata. The CDR3 corresponds to CASSTKTGTGYTF. The bases read TGTGCCAGCAGCACTAAAACAGGGACTGGCTACACCTTC.